This TCR beta chain was sequenced in a study of blood T cell repertoires in COVID-19. At the level of the study: PBMCs, B-cell-depleted T cells, or T cells were the source of the cDNA or gDNA that made up the material.

Per the authors' pipeline: Amplification with reference gene primers provided the estimates of nucleated cell counts. The method was immunoSEQ multiplex PCR; TCRdb's version includes in-frame clones alone and lacks a portion of them. V and J calls and clone size are those listed in that table; D and trimming were worked out from the DNA. The sample yields under 250,000 clones, about 86% seen once. The V segment lost 6 bases and the J segment 7 bases; nucleotides outside the gene matches: 8. The CDR3 loop spans 12 amino acids. Germline CDR1 and CDR2: SQVTM and ANQGSEA. Membership in each cohort depended on participant-reported clinical history.

The source is a woman aged 45 to 65 with acute COVID-19. V gene TRBV29-1 combines with J gene TRBJ2-7; 8 bases agree with TRBD1. The sample comprised PBMCs or T cells enriched from blood (not recorded which). DNA for the CDR3: TGCAGCGTACAGGGGGGAGTGGGTGAGCAGTACTTC. Its protein is CSVQGGVGEQYF.